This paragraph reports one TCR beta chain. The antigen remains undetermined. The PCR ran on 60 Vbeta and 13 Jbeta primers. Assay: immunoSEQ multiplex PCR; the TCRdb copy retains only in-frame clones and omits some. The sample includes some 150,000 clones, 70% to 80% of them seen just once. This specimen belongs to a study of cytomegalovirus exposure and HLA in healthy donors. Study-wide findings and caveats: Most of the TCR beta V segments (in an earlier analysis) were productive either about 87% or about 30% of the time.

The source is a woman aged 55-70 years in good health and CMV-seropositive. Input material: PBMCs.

CDR3 DNA: TGTGCCAGTAGTCGCCAGGGACAAGAGACCCAGTACTTC. Translated: CASSRQGQETQYF. The rearrangement links TRBV19 to TRBJ2-5, with a tentative D call TRBD1 (5 bases). Trimming cost V 5 bases and J 2 bases, with 9 bases left between them. The germline V gene encodes CDR1 LNHDA and CDR2 SQIVND (reference sequence). This CDR3 has 13 residues.